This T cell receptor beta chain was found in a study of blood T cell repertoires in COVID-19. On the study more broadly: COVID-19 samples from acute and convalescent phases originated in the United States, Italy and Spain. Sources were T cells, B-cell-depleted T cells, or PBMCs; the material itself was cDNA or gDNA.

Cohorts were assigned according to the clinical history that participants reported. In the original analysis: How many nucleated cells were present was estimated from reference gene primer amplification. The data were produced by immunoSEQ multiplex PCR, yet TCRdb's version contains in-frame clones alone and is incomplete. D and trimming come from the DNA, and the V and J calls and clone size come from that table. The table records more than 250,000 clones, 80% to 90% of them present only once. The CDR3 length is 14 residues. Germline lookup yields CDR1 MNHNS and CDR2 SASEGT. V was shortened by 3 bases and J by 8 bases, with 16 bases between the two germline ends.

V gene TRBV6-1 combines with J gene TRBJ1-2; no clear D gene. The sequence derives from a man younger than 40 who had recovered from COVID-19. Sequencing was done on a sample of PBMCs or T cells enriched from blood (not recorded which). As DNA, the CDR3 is TGTGCCAGCAGTGACCGCAGGATATCAGGCGGCTACACCTTC. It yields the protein CASSDRRISGGYTF.